The 10 T cell receptor beta chains below were found in one sample sequenced in a study of blood T cell repertoires in COVID-19. TCRdb keeps only in-frame clones here, not all; method: immunoSEQ multiplex PCR. There are fewer than 100,000 clones in the sample; nearly 90% occur only once, and 4% to 5.5% lies in the top ten. Sequenced sample: peripheral blood. All receptors derive from a man in his 70s with acute or convalescent COVID-19.

The chain has TRBV28 and TRBJ1-1, with 7 bases fitting TRBD1. V was clipped by 11 bases and J by 2 bases; unmatched bases: 8. The germline CDR1 and CDR2 sequences are MDHEN and SYDVKM. This CDR3 has 13 amino acids. This CDR3 reads CAGQDHINTEAFF. CDR3 DNA sequence: TGTGCCGGACAGGACCACATTAACACTGAAGCTTTCTTT.

The V and J genes are TRBV3-1 (or the pseudogene TRBV3-2) and TRBJ1-2, with 10 bases matching TRBD1. Germline V gene data show CDR1 as LGHDT and CDR2 as YNNKEL (reference sequence). With V trimmed by 2 bases and J by 4 bases, 7 bases remained unmatched. The CDR3 spans 16 residues. In nucleotides, the CDR3 is TGTGCCAGCAGCCAACCGGGACAGGGGAGACTCTATGGCTACACCTTC. Protein: CASSQPGQGRLYGYTF.

J is TRBJ1-2 and V is TRBV24-1; TRBD1 matches 7 bases. Trimming cost V 2 bases and J 4 bases; bases outside gene matches: 6. This CDR3 has 15 residues. Germline CDR1 KGHDR, CDR2 SFDVKD. The CDR3 here is CATSDYEAGGYGYTF. The DNA of the CDR3 is TGTGCCACCAGTGATTACGAGGCAGGGGGCTATGGCTACACCTTC.

In DNA form, the CDR3 reads TGTGCCAGTACCCTGGACATCAATCAGCCCCAGCATTTT. Protein sequence: CASTLDINQPQHF. The chain recombines TRBV19 with TRBJ1-5; D possibly corresponds to TRBD1 (5 bases). The germline V and J ends were trimmed by 7 bases and 3 bases, with 10 bases remaining between them. The CDR3 sequence is 13 residues long. Per germline, CDR1 LNHDA and CDR2 SQIVND (reference sequence).

The rearrangement joins TRBV27 to TRBJ2-7, with 9 bases lining up with TRBD1. Germline lookup yields CDR1 MNHEY and CDR2 SMNVEV (reference sequence). This CDR3 spans 15 amino acids. The V gene end was trimmed by 6 bases and the J gene end by 4 bases; junction bases not matched to a gene: 10. The CDR3 loop reads CASSRTGGASYEQYF. The CDR3 nucleotides are TGTGCCAGCAGCAGAACAGGGGGCGCGTCTTACGAGCAGTACTTC.

The genes are TRBV5-1 and TRBJ1-1, with D maybe TRBD1 (6 bases). The CDR3 is 14 amino acids. V lost 3 bases, J lost 6 bases, and 15 bases lay in between. Germline lookup yields CDR1 SGHRS and CDR2 YFSETQ. CDR3 sequence reads: CASSSGTIHAEAFF. DNA of the CDR3: TGCGCCAGCAGCTCCGGGACAATCCACGCTGAAGCTTTCTTT.

The chain combines TRBV24-1 with TRBJ2-2, with 8 positions matching TRBD2. The CDR3 totals 14 residues. From germline, CDR1 is KGHDR and CDR2 SFDVKD. V lost 0 bases to trimming and J lost 12 bases; unmatched junction nucleotides: 5. The CDR3 region has the DNA TGTGCCACCAGTGATTTGGGGACTAGGGGGAAGCTGTTTTTT. Its protein product is CATSDLGTRGKLFF.

V and J are TRBV19 and TRBJ2-6, with 8 bases identical to TRBD1. This CDR3 is 16 amino acids long. V lost 6 bases, J lost 2 bases, and 6 bases stayed unmatched. From germline, CDR1 is LNHDA and CDR2 SQIVND (reference sequence). CDR3 residues: CASRRKTGAGANVLTF. Here the CDR3 DNA reads TGTGCCAGTAGGAGAAAGACAGGGGCTGGGGCCAACGTCCTGACTTTC.

The chain links TRBV11-2 to TRBJ1-4; weak D call: TRBD1 (5 bases). In germline, CDR1 is SGHAT, CDR2 FQNNGV. The CDR3 sequence is 15 residues long. The ends were cut back, 4 bases at V and 7 bases at J, with 16 bases in the middle. CDR3 loop: CASSSRGAGSEKLFF. As DNA, the CDR3 is TGTGCCAGCAGCTCCCGCGGGGCTGGTAGTGAAAAACTGTTTTTT.

This rearrangement joins TRBV11-3 to TRBJ1-1; maybe TRBD1 (6 bases). Trimming removed 1 base at V and 5 bases at J, with 14 bases between. The germline V gene has CDR1 SGHNT and CDR2 YENEEA. The CDR3 contains 15 residues. The CDR3 region is CASSLGAVQGTEAFF. In DNA, the CDR3 is TGTGCCAGCAGCTTAGGGGCCGTTCAGGGGACTGAAGCTTTCTTT. The whole variable domain, filled in from reference TRBV11-3 and TRBJ1-1, reads EAGVVQSPRYKIIEKKQPVAFWCNPISGHNTLYWYLQNLGQGPELLIRYENEEAVDDSQLPKDRFSAERLKGVDSTLKIQPAELGDSAVYLCASSLGAVQGTEAFFGQGTRLTVV.